The rows below give T cell receptor beta chains drawn from one sample of a study of response to subunit inactivated influenza vaccine. TCRdb reprocessed the RT-PCR reads via MiXCR and lists one record per CDR3 protein. The data contain around 540,000 distinct CDR3 sequences, over 9.5% of them singletons. This specimen was PBMCs from blood, taken on the day of vaccination. The receptor source for this set is a man in his forties or fifties who received an inactivated influenza vaccine. Each CDR3 is given with its conserved first and last residue. Each record gives: CDR3 length, D gene, clone size, V gene, J gene, CDR3 protein, CDR3 DNA. A D gene is named only where the DNA matches it firmly. Size values are once, few and many counts, or a class for expanded clones, and some rows have none.

14,.,.,TRBV6-2/TRBV6-3,TRBJ2-1,CASSYWGNYNEQFF,TGTGCCAGCAGTTACTGGGGGAACTACAATGAGCAGTTCTTC
16,.,few,TRBV6-5,TRBJ2-7,CASSYGVGVSSYEQYF,TGTGCCAGCAGTTATGGCGTAGGAGTCAGCTCCTACGAGCAGTACTTC
16,TRBD2,.,TRBV20-1,TRBJ2-1,CSALGTSGGAYNEQFF,TGCAGTGCACTCGGGACTAGCGGGGGGGCCTACAATGAGCAGTTCTTC
16,TRBD1,few,TRBV16,TRBJ2-7,CASSQLGGQGADEQYF,TGTGCCAGCAGCCAATTGGGAGGTCAGGGGGCCGACGAGCAGTACTTC
15,.,many,TRBV5-1,TRBJ2-1,CASSSGLKEEDEQFF,TGCGCCAGCAGCTCTGGACTAAAAGAGGAGGATGAGCAGTTCTTC
17,TRBD2,.,TRBV4-3,TRBJ2-5,CASSSTGTSGTQETQYF,TGCGCCAGCAGTTCTACCGGGACTAGCGGAACCCAAGAGACCCAGTACTTC
15,TRBD1,many,TRBV5-1,TRBJ2-7,CASSLSYRGLYEQYF,TGCGCCAGCAGCTTGTCCTACAGGGGGCTCTACGAGCAGTACTTC
16,.,few,TRBV5-6,TRBJ2-6,CASSSGIYSGANVLTF,TGTGCCAGCAGCTCAGGAATCTACTCTGGGGCCAACGTCCTGACTTTC
14,.,.,TRBV20-1,TRBJ2-1,CSAKRGGPGVEQFF,TGCAGTGCCAAGAGGGGGGGCCCGGGAGTGGAGCAGTTCTTC
14,.,.,TRBV6-2/TRBV6-3,TRBJ2-5,CASLGGAVMRTQYF,TGTGCCAGCCTTGGGGGCGCGGTAATGCGGACCCAGTACTTC
16,.,few,TRBV9,TRBJ2-1,CASSVLGGQVYNEQFF,TGTGCCAGCAGCGTCCTGGGGGGGCAGGTCTACAATGAGCAGTTCTTC